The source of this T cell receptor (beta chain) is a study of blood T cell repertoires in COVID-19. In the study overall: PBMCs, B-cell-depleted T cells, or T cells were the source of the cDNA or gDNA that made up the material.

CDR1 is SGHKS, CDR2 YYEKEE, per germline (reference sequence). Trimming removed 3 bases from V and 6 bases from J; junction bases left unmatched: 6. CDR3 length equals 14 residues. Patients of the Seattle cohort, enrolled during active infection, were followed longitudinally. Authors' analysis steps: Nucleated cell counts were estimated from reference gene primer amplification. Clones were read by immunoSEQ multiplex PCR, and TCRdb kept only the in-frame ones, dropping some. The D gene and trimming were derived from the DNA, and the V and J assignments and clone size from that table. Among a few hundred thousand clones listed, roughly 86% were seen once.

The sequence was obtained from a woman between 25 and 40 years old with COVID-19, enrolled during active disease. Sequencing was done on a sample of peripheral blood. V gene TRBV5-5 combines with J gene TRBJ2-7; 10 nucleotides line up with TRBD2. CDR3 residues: CASSWGTSDGEQYF. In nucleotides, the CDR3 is TGTGCCAGCAGCTGGGGGACTAGCGACGGCGAGCAGTACTTC.